This TCR beta chain stems from a study of cytomegalovirus exposure and HLA in healthy donors. Study-level background: T cells numbering around 170 million yielded around 120 million unique TCR beta sequences in an earlier analysis. Study-wide results and caveats: More clonal expansion characterized HLA-associated TCR beta chains than equally common others in a later analysis.

Germline-derived CDR1 and CDR2 are SGHNT and YYREEE (reference sequence). V gave up 0 bases and J gave up 3 bases; unmatched junction bases: 9. The CDR3 extends over 19 amino acids. Amplification used 60 Vbeta primers and 13 Jbeta primers. This table comes from immunoSEQ multiplex PCR, and its TCRdb copy is limited to in-frame clones, with some not included. This table holds 150,000 to 200,000 clones, roughly 85% found once. About this clone itself: Its antigen remains unknown.

The gene calls are TRBV5-4 and TRBJ1-4, with 12 bases fitting TRBD1. Sequencing was carried out using PBMCs. The clonotype comes from a man aged 18 to 35 in good health and CMV-seropositive. In nucleotides, the CDR3 is TGTGCCAGCAGCTTGGGTGGCGGGACAGGGGGCACAGCTAATGAAAAACTGTTTTTT. Translated, it gives CASSLGGGTGGTANEKLFF.